Sequencing of this T cell receptor (beta chain) was carried out in a study of T cell clusters in autoimmune cytopenias. The CDR3 spans 14 residues. Germline lookup yields CDR1 SGHDT and CDR2 YYEEEE. Study-level findings and limits: Healthy donors had about 2.8-fold more exclusive TRB clusters than active autoimmune hepatitis patients. TRB repertoire shifts in secondary cytopenia and chronic lymphocytic leukemia mostly reflected lymphoma, not autoimmunity. Primary autoimmune cytopenia patients appeared to lack physiological T cell clusters present in healthy donors.

TRB was amplified by touch-down multiplex PCR, primer pools A and B combined. TCRdb reprocessed the multiplex PCR reads and reports one entry per CDR3 protein, with no DNA. This sample's clone table lists over 4,500 distinct CDR3 sequences. Points on this clonotype: Its specificity is unknown.

Tens of thousands of genome equivalents of blood DNA were amplified for TRB. This clonotype was sampled from a human donor with an autoimmune cytopenia or autoimmune hepatitis (not recorded which). The sample was peripheral blood. The chain combines TRBV5-6 with TRBJ1-1. CDR3 protein: CASSLWSLNTEAFF.